Listed here is a single T cell receptor beta chain. This sample is drawn from a study of CD8 T cells in ankylosing spondylitis. Germline V gene lookup returns CDR1 DFQATT and CDR2 SNEGSKA (reference sequence). The CDR3 sequence is 13 residues long. V gave up 6 bases and J gave up 0 bases, with 12 bases separating them. For TCR beta, libraries came from quantitative 5'-RACE with molecular barcodes. TCRdb redid the calling of the 5' RACE reads with MiXCR, one entry per CDR3 protein. The repertoire has 150,000 to 200,000 distinct CDR3 sequences, 10% to 15% of them found once; the top ten carry about 11%.

The chain couples TRBV20-1 to TRBJ2-7, with a tentative D call TRBD2 (5 bases). The receptor was derived from a female donor with ankylosing spondylitis or in good health (not recorded which). Specimen: blood, either unsorted or a sorted T cell fraction (not recorded which). As DNA, the CDR3 is TGCAGTGCCGTGGACGGGAACTCCTACGAGCAGTACTTC. This gives the protein CSAVDGNSYEQYF.